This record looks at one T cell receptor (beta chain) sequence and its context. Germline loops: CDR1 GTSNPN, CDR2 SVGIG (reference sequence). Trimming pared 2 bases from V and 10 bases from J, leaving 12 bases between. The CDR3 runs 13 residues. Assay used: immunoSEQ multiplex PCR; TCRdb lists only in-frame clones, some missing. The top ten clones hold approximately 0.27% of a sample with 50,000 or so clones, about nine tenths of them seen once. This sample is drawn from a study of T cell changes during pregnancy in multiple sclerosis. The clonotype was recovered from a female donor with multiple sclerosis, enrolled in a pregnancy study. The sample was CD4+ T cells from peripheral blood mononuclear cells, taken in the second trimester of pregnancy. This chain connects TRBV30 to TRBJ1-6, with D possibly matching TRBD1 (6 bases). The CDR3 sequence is CAWSSQGGSPLHF. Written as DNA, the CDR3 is TGTGCCTGGAGTTCACAGGGCGGATCACCCCTCCACTTT.